The present T cell receptor beta chain was sequenced within a study of tumor and adjacent non-tumor tissue in lung cancer. About the research overall: Stage I to III disease affected approximately 11 men and roughly 5 women aged roughly 31 to 76. Around 4.4 million productive TCRbeta reads were obtained per sample on average. Study-level results: Tumor tissue had significantly higher TCR diversity than normal lung.

Three rounds of nested PCR, following a modified ARM-PCR protocol, produced the TCRbeta library. Each CDR3 protein is one row after TCRdb ran MiXCR on the multiplex PCR reads. This sample has 220,000 or so distinct CDR3 sequences, with 71% found just once. About this clonotype itself: Its target is not known.

The template was RNA from unsorted bulk tissue. The CDR3 is made up of 15 amino acids. Trimming removed 0 bases from V and 0 bases from J, with 9 bases in between. The V gene's germline CDR1 is DFQATT and CDR2 SNEGSKA (reference sequence). This sequence originates from a man aged 55 to 69 with non-small cell lung cancer. Sequences were obtained from lung tumor tissue. The chain joins TRBV20-1 to TRBJ1-5; D is unclear. CDR3 sequence reads: CSARDPTDSNQPQHF. The CDR3 DNA reads TGCAGTGCTAGAGATCCTACAGATAGCAATCAGCCCCAGCATTTT.